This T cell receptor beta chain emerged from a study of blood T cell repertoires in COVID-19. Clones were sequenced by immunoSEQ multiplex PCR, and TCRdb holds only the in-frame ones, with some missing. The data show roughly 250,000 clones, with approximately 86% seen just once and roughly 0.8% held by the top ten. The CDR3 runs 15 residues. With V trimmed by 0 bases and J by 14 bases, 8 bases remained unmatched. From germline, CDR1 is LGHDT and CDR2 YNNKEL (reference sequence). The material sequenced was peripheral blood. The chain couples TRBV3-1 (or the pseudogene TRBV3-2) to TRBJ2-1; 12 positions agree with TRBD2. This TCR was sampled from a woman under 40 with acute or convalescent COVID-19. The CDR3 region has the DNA TGTGCCAGCAGCCAAGATTTGACTAGCGGGAGTTATGAGTTCTTC. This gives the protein CASSQDLTSGSYEFF.